One and the same sample provided the 19 T cell receptor beta chains below, sequenced in a study of shared clonotypes between healthy human individuals. Here immunoSEQ multiplex PCR was the method, and the copy in TCRdb shows in-frame clones only, minus some. The sample yields about 680,000 clones, about 91% seen once. As defined, naive CD8 cells were CD45RO-negative and positively selected for CCR7, with terminally differentiated effector memory CD45RA+ cells excluded. Sequencing was done on a sample of naive CD8+ T cells sorted from blood. These TCRs come from a man in his thirties or forties in good health.

The CDR3 reads CASNPREGARANVLTF. CDR3 sequence (DNA): TGTGCCAGCAACCCACGTGAGGGGGCGAGGGCCAACGTCCTGACTTTC. The chain carries TRBV2 and TRBJ2-6, with 7 bases aligning to TRBD1. This CDR3 comprises 16 residues. Trimming took 7 bases from V and 5 from J; bases not matched to a gene: 11. Germline V CDR1 and CDR2: SNHLY, FYNNEI.

This clone was counted a single time. The V call is TRBV5-1, the J call TRBJ2-1; D is unresolved. CDR3 size: 12 residues. The V gene lost 0 bases and the J gene lost 9 bases, with 7 bases spanning the gap. The germline gives CDR1 SGHRS, CDR2 YFSETQ. CDR3 DNA sequence: TGCGCCAGCAGCTTGGTGGCGCGTGAGCAGTTCTTC. This sequence encodes CASSLVAREQFF.

V gene TRBV28 combines with J gene TRBJ2-7; the match to TRBD2 covers 8 bases. V lost 5 bases and J lost 1; bases outside the gene matches: 13. This CDR3 region has 17 residues. Germline lookup yields CDR1 MDHEN and CDR2 SYDVKM. The CDR3 region has the DNA TGTGCCAGCAGTACACCGGGGGGGCTGAAAAGTTCCTACGAGCAGTACTTC. It is translated as CASSTPGGLKSSYEQYF.

This rearrangement joins TRBV4-1 to TRBJ1-4; 7 bases match TRBD1. With V trimmed by 0 bases and J by 8 bases, 6 bases remained unmatched. The CDR3 is 15 residues long. In germline, CDR1 is MGHRA, CDR2 YSYEKL. DNA of the CDR3: TGCGCCAGCAGCCAAGAAGATACAGGGGACGAAAAACTGTTTTTT. Encoded protein: CASSQEDTGDEKLFF.

This chain links TRBV5-4 with TRBJ2-7, with 7 bases fitting TRBD2. V was clipped by 0 bases and J by 5 bases; unmatched bases: 5. Germline CDR1 reads SGHNT; CDR2 reads YYREEE (reference sequence). CDR3 length: 14 amino acids. The CDR3 coding sequence is TGTGCCAGCAGCTTGGGACTAGCTAGCAACGAGCAGTACTTC. It translates to CASSLGLASNEQYF. Full variable domain (remainder filled in from reference TRBV5-4 and TRBJ2-7): ETGVTQSPTHLIKTRGQQVTLRCSSQSGHNTVSWYQQALGQGPQFIFQYYREEENGRGNFPPRFSGLQFPNYSSELNVNALELDDSALYLCASSLGLASNEQYFGPGTRLTVT.

By frequency in the sample, this clone is medium-sized. The J gene is TRBJ2-7, the V gene TRBV7-3; D gene unclear. V lost 4 bases, J lost 0 bases, and 19 bases lay in between. Germline CDR1 SGHTA, CDR2 FQGTGA. The CDR3 contains 17 residues. The chain's CDR3 is CASSSNVPSSGSYEQYF. The CDR3, as DNA: TGTGCCAGCAGCTCTAATGTCCCCAGCTCGGGCTCCTACGAGCAGTACTTC.

The genes are TRBV13 and TRBJ2-3; D gene unclear. Germline CDR1 PRHDT, CDR2 FYEKMQ (reference sequence). Between the trimmed V and J ends, which lost 5 bases and 1 base, there was a span of 13 bases. The length of the CDR3 is 15 residues. The CDR3 protein is CASSPTWEGTDTQYF. The CDR3 bases are TGTGCCAGCAGCCCCACCTGGGAAGGCACAGATACGCAGTATTTT. The whole variable domain, filled in from reference TRBV13 and TRBJ2-3, reads AAGVIQSPRHLIKEKRETATLKCYPIPRHDTVYWYQQGPGQDPQFLISFYEKMQSDKGSIPDRFSAQQFSDYHSELNMSSLELGDSALYFCASSPTWEGTDTQYFGPGTRLTVL.

This sequence joins TRBV13 and TRBJ2-1, with 7 positions matching TRBD2. Looked up from germline, CDR1 is PRHDT and CDR2 is FYEKMQ (reference sequence). This CDR3 region has 12 residues. V shed 5 bases, J shed 9 bases, and the junction held 4 bases outside the gene matches. The DNA for the CDR3 is TGTGCCAGCAGCACCGGCGGGAGTGAGCAGTTCTTC. This encodes CASSTGGSEQFF.

This rearrangement joins TRBV19 to TRBJ2-5; D is unclear. The V gene lost 5 bases and the J gene lost 0 bases, with 10 bases spanning the gap. Germline loops: CDR1 LNHDA, CDR2 SQIVND (reference sequence). The CDR3 is 14 amino acids. Here the CDR3 reads CASSADIYQETQYF. CDR3 in DNA: TGTGCCAGTAGTGCAGACATTTACCAAGAGACCCAGTACTTC.

This chain joins TRBV7-9 and TRBJ2-5; D unclear. V dropped 7 bases and J dropped 5 bases, with 14 bases sitting between them. The CDR3 is 13 residues long. Germline loops: CDR1 SEHNR, CDR2 FQNEAQ (reference sequence). The CDR3, as DNA: TGTGCCAGCATCACAGTAGGTTGGGAGACCCAGTACTTC. Translating it yields CASITVGWETQYF.

The chain has TRBV19 and TRBJ2-1; TRBD2 agrees at 14 bases. V gave up 4 bases and J gave up 8 bases; unmatched junction bases: 4. Germline V gene data show CDR1 as LNHDA and CDR2 as SQIVND (reference sequence). The CDR3 extends over 15 amino acids. The CDR3 DNA reads TGTGCCAGTAGTAAGGGACTAGCGGGAGTCTATGAGCAGTTCTTC. The encoded protein is CASSKGLAGVYEQFF.

This chain joins TRBV4-3 and TRBJ2-2; weak D call: TRBD2 (5 bases). This CDR3 region has 19 residues. Trimming cost V 4 bases and J 1 base, with 22 bases left between them. From germline, CDR1 is LGHNA and CDR2 YSLEER. The CDR3 here is CASSPPRSASPLNTGELFF. DNA for the CDR3: TGCGCCAGCAGCCCCCCCCGGTCGGCTAGCCCGTTGAACACCGGGGAGCTGTTTTTT.

This chain joins TRBV5-1 and TRBJ2-7, with D maybe TRBD2 (5 bases). CDR3 length: 16 amino acids. Germline lookup yields CDR1 SGHRS and CDR2 YFSETQ. With 0 bases removed from V and 1 base from J, the gap between germline ends came to 14 bases. CDR3 protein: CASSLVERAESYEQYF. In nucleotides, the CDR3 is TGCGCCAGCAGCTTGGTGGAACGAGCGGAATCCTACGAGCAGTACTTC.

This chain links TRBV7-8 with TRBJ1-5, with D possibly matching TRBD1 (5 bases). Germline CDR1 SGHVS, CDR2 FQNEAQ. V lost 6 bases and J 0 bases, leaving 15 bases between the germline ends. The CDR3 is made up of 16 amino acids. The CDR3 loop reads CASSSRQLYSNQPQHF. For the CDR3, the DNA is TGTGCCAGCAGTTCGCGACAGCTTTATAGCAATCAGCCCCAGCATTTT.

V and J are TRBV7-9 and TRBJ2-1; possibly TRBD1 or TRBD2 for D (6 bases each). The germline V and J ends were trimmed by 0 bases and 0 bases, with 12 bases remaining between them. This CDR3 spans 17 amino acids. In germline, CDR1 is SEHNR, CDR2 FQNEAQ (reference sequence). CDR3 amino acids: CASSLAHPGASYNEQFF. CDR3 nucleotides: TGTGCCAGCAGCTTAGCGCACCCGGGGGCCTCCTACAATGAGCAGTTCTTC.

The rearrangement uses TRBV7-9 and TRBJ2-1; 8 bases match TRBD2. V lost 2 bases and J lost 7; bases outside the gene matches: 4. CDR1 is SEHNR, CDR2 FQNEAQ, per germline (reference sequence). The CDR3 is made up of 14 amino acids. CDR3 bases: TGTGCCAGCAGCTTACAGCGGGAGCGGAATGAGCAGTTCTTC. This gives the protein CASSLQRERNEQFF.

The rearrangement links TRBV15 to TRBJ2-5; D may be TRBD1 or TRBD2 (5 bases each). The germline gives CDR1 LNHNV, CDR2 YYDKDF (reference sequence). V was shortened by 0 bases and J by 5 bases, with 19 bases between the two germline ends. The CDR3 runs to 17 residues. The CDR3 nucleotides read TGTGCCACCAGCAGAGACCCCCGGGACCCCATGGAGGAGACCCAGTACTTC. Amino acids: CATSRDPRDPMEETQYF. The full variable domain, rest sourced from reference TRBV15 and TRBJ2-5, is DAMVIQNPRYQVTQFGKPVTLSCSQTLNHNVMYWYQQKSSQAPKLLFHYYDKDFNNEADTPDNFQSRRPNTSFCFLDIRSPGLGDTAMYLCATSRDPRDPMEETQYFGPGTRLLVL.

The gene calls are TRBV30 and TRBJ2-2; tentatively, D is TRBD1 (5 bases). The CDR3 contains 12 residues. From germline, CDR1 is GTSNPN and CDR2 SVGIG (reference sequence). V gave up 5 bases and J gave up 4 bases, with 8 bases separating them. The CDR3 spells CAWSQGTGELFF. Written as DNA, the CDR3 is TGTGCCTGGTCTCAGGGCACCGGGGAGCTGTTTTTT.

The gene calls are TRBV4-1 and TRBJ1-2, with a tentative D call TRBD1 (5 bases). Germline V CDR1 and CDR2: MGHRA, YSYEKL. CDR3 length: 16 amino acids. The V end was cut by 3 bases, the J end by 8 bases, with 22 bases between. CDR3 in amino acids: CASSQDRQIPISGYTF. The CDR3 nucleotides read TGCGCCAGCAGCCAGGACCGACAGATACCTATATCGGGCTACACCTTC.